These 10 T cell receptor beta chains originate from one sample sequenced in a study of Graves' ophthalmopathy and Graves' hyperthyroidism. As the template, RNA transcripts were used to amplify TCR beta CDR3 regions. HTBI-primed first-round RT-PCR preceded second-round multiplex PCR. TCRdb fed the multiplex PCR reads into MiXCR, producing one record per CDR3 protein. The table lists about 500,000 distinct CDR3 sequences, about an eighth of them singletons. Sequenced sample: blood. The receptors stem from a woman younger than 45 with Graves' ophthalmopathy.

This clonotype was seen only a few times. The chain links TRBV15 to TRBJ2-3; maybe TRBD1 (5 bases). Trimming removed 1 base from V and 4 bases from J, with 15 bases in between. Looked up from germline, CDR1 is LNHNV and CDR2 is YYDKDF (reference sequence). There are 16 residues in the CDR3. The CDR3 bases are TGTGCCACCAGCAGAGCCTCTGGGGCGATCTCAGATACGCAGTATTTT. Translation: CATSRASGAISDTQYF. The full variable domain, in which reference TRBV15 and TRBJ2-3 provide the parts outside the CDR3, is DAMVIQNPRYQVTQFGKPVTLSCSQTLNHNVMYWYQQKSSQAPKLLFHYYDKDFNNEADTPDNFQSRRPNTSFCFLDIRSPGLGDTAMYLCATSRASGAISDTQYFGPGTRLTVL.

This clonotype was detected ten times or more. The V and J genes are TRBV7-2 and TRBJ2-2; D not resolved. Germline V gives CDR1 SGHTA, CDR2 FQGNSA. Trimming left V 2 bases short and J 6 bases short, with 7 bases between. The CDR3 covers 13 residues. CDR3: CASSLRSSGELFF. The CDR3 DNA reads as TGTGCCAGCAGCTTACGTAGCTCCGGGGAGCTGTTTTTT.

This clonotype was detected ten times or more. The V call is TRBV11-2, the J call TRBJ2-5; TRBD1 is a possible D gene (7 bases). V dropped 4 bases and J dropped 5 bases, with 14 bases sitting between them. The germline V gene has CDR1 SGHAT and CDR2 FQNNGV. The CDR3 sequence is 14 residues long. CDR3 sequence (DNA): TGTGCCAGCAGCTCCAGGGGGGCGTGGGAGACCCAGTACTTC. It encodes CASSSRGAWETQYF.

This clonotype was detected ten times or more. The chain employs TRBV7-3 and TRBJ2-5; 9 bases are a match to TRBD2. This CDR3 comprises 14 residues. Trimming cost V 4 bases and J 5 bases; bases outside gene matches: 5. Germline V gives CDR1 SGHTA, CDR2 FQGTGA. DNA for the CDR3: TGTGCCAGCAGCTCGGCGGGGGGGCCCGAGACCCAGTACTTC. It encodes CASSSAGGPETQYF.

The table lists this clonotype with many counts. This chain joins TRBV14 and TRBJ2-5, with 12 bases that match TRBD2. CDR1 and CDR2 from the germline V gene are SGHDN and FVKESK. The CDR3 is made up of 16 amino acids. J lost 4 bases, V lost 2 bases, and 5 bases had no gene match. CDR3 bases: TGTGCCAGCAGCCAAAACCGGGGACTAGCGGGAGAGACCCAGTACTTC. Translation gives CASSQNRGLAGETQYF.

Ten or more counts support this clonotype. V gene TRBV7-6 combines with J gene TRBJ2-7, with a weak D call TRBD2 (7 bases). This CDR3 contains 14 residues. Germline V gives CDR1 SGHVS, CDR2 FNYEAQ. Trimming removed 0 bases at V and 5 bases at J, with 11 bases between. The CDR3 spells CASSLAGGPHEQYF. The CDR3 nucleotides are TGTGCCAGCAGCTTAGCGGGGGGGCCGCACGAGCAGTACTTC.

This clonotype was detected only a few times. The chain recombines TRBV30 with TRBJ1-1; D is perhaps TRBD1 (5 bases). Per germline, CDR1 GTSNPN and CDR2 SVGIG (reference sequence). The CDR3 is 17 amino acids. V was clipped by 2 bases and J by 3 bases, with 22 bases between them. CDR3 protein: CAWSLRVGAEYYTEAFF. The CDR3 DNA follows: TGTGCCTGGAGTCTACGCGTTGGGGCAGAGTATTACACTGAAGCTTTCTTT.

This clonotype was recorded many times. The chain is built from TRBV28 and TRBJ2-7; possible D gene TRBD2, 6 bases. Trimming took 7 bases from V and 4 from J, leaving 20 bases between them. From germline, CDR1 is MDHEN and CDR2 SYDVKM. This CDR3 has 15 residues. The CDR3 sequence: CASNSQGRGRYEQYF. CDR3 nucleotide sequence: TGTGCCAGCAACTCCCAAGGGCGGGGCAGGTACGAGCAGTACTTC.

This clonotype occurred many times. The chain is built from TRBV6-1 and TRBJ1-3; D uncertain. Trimming shortened V by 4 bases and J by 4 bases, and 11 bases separated the two germline ends. This CDR3 spans 14 amino acids. Germline CDR1 reads MNHNS; CDR2 reads SASEGT. The CDR3 protein is CASSGTKEGNTIYF. The CDR3 nucleotides are TGTGCCAGCAGTGGGACCAAGGAGGGAAACACCATATATTTT.

At least ten counts were recorded for this clonotype. The rearrangement uses TRBV20-1 and TRBJ2-7; TRBD1 or TRBD2 may be the D gene (5 bases each). Germline lookup yields CDR1 DFQATT and CDR2 SNEGSKA (reference sequence). CDR3 length equals 13 residues. Trimming cost V 7 bases and J 0 bases, with 13 bases left between them. CDR3 in amino acids: CSVYEGSSYEQYF. In DNA, the CDR3 is TGCAGTGTTTACGAGGGGAGCTCCTACGAGCAGTACTTC.